Below, one T cell receptor beta chain is given with its context. Antigen specificity is unknown. The same CDR3 arises from other DNA sequences in this sample as well. This sample is part of a study of T cell responses to AZD1222 COVID-19 vaccine. Study background: Researchers grouped second doses given at about 4 or about 12 weeks into one pool. The study, taken as a whole, reports: Sampled repertoires all dated from after the peak T cell response. Clonal diversity may have been underestimated, and the donors were mostly white British, with more females than males. Variant regions that are unmutated are reportedly the target of nearly half of spike-specific TCRs.

Germline lookup yields CDR1 KGHSH and CDR2 LQKENI. Trimming took 2 bases from V and 2 from J, leaving 3 bases between them. The CDR3 has 12 residues. Only in-frame clones appear in the TCRdb table, and some are missing; sequencing was by immunoSEQ multiplex PCR. The table lists around 130,000 clones, about 89% of them singletons. The source material was peripheral blood, sampled on day 0 of AZD1222 vaccination. The chain joins TRBV18 to TRBJ1-2; D not resolved. The TCR originated in an adult in good health. CDR3 DNA sequence: TGTGCCAGCTCACCAGGGAACTATGGCTACACCTTC. As protein: CASSPGNYGYTF.